This TCR beta chain stems from a study of vaccination effects on CD4 cells after COVID-19. Assay: immunoSEQ multiplex PCR; the TCRdb copy retains only in-frame clones and omits some. The sample has 25,000 to 35,000 clones; roughly 77% are singletons. This clone has only one observation. Its antigen remains unknown. Expansion of antigen-specific CD4+ T cells with viral peptide pools was carried out by the ViraFEST assay before sequencing. It was after approximately 11 days of culture that CD4+ T cells were isolated. BNT162b2 vaccine or mRNA-1273 vaccine was given to participants in two doses. Whole-study findings and limits: The authors studied few convalescent patients and collected no early post-infection timepoints. Marked clonal contraction was seen in infection- and vaccine-induced clones late after vaccination.

The starting material was CD4+ T cells from PBMCs cultured with HCoV-229E spike peptides, obtained after COVID-19 vaccination. This TCR was sampled from a human donor who received a COVID-19 vaccine.

CDR3 amino acids: CSVGGTSGSGYNEQFF. The DNA for the CDR3 is TGCAGCGTGGGGGGAACTAGCGGGAGTGGCTACAATGAGCAGTTCTTC. The gene calls are TRBV29-1 and TRBJ2-1; 11 positions agree with TRBD2. V was pared by 6 bases and J by 3 bases, with 10 bases of the junction left unmatched. Germline V gene lookup returns CDR1 SQVTM and CDR2 ANQGSEA. This CDR3 contains 16 residues.